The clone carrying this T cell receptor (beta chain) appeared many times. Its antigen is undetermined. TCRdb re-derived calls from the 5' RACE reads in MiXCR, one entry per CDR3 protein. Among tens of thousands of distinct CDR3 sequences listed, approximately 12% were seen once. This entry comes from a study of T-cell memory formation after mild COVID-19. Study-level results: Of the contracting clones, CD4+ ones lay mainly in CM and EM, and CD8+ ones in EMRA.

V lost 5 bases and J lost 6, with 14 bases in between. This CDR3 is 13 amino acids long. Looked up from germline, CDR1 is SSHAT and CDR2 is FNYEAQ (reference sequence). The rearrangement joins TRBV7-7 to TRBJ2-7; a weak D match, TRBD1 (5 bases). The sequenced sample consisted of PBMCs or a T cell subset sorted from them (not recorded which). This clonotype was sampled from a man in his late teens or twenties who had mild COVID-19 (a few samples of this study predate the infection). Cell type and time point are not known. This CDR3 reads CASSQNPGSEQYF. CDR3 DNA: TGTGCCAGCAGCCAAAACCCAGGGTCCGAGCAGTACTTC.